This T cell receptor (beta chain) was retrieved from a study of spatial heterogeneity in lung cancer. As for the study in general: TCR and UMI combinations that were unique each appeared, on average, more than ten times in raw reads.

Time point in this sample: sample taken at primary tumor resection. Extraction of whole RNA from tumor, nontumor lung or frozen PBMC preceded unsorted sequencing. General study results and limits: Ubiquitous, expanded tumor-derived TCRs were more frequently observed in blood at resection than at follow-up.

Concerning this clonotype: What it binds is unknown.

TCRdb ran MiXCR on the 5' RACE reads and lists one entry per CDR3 protein. The table has about 38,000 distinct CDR3 sequences, around 5.2% seen once. This clonotype was obtained from a female donor with early-stage non-small cell lung cancer. The sample here was PBMCs, taken at surgery.

CDR3 bases: TGTGCCAGCAGCCGAAGGGTGGACAGTTACAATGAGCAGTTCTTC. It specifies CASSRRVDSYNEQFF. The chain carries TRBV3-1 and TRBJ2-1, with a possible D match to TRBD1 (6 bases). Looked up from germline, CDR1 is LGHDT and CDR2 is YNNKEL (reference sequence). V shed 4 bases and J shed 4 bases, with 14 bases lying between them. This CDR3 is 15 amino acids long.